A single sample gave rise to the 30 T cell receptor beta chains below, sequenced in a study of breast tumors, draining lymph nodes, adjacent tissues. TCRdb re-analysed the multiplex PCR reads in MiXCR, keeping a single row per CDR3 protein. Counted here are around 140,000 distinct CDR3 sequences, over 25% occurring once; the ten biggest clones make up about 2.5%. Samples came from axillary lymph nodes draining the breast cancer. The sequencing sample was made of axillary lymph node tissue. Every receptor here comes from a female donor with breast cancer. Some clones in this sample may be carry-over from other donors' samples.

This chain connects TRBV6-1 to TRBJ2-7; TRBD1 matches at 8 bases. J lost 4 bases, V lost 5 bases, and 13 bases had no gene match. Germline V CDR1 and CDR2: MNHNS, SASEGT. The CDR3 covers 16 residues. CDR3 in DNA: TGTGCCAGCAGTCAAGTTATTTCCAGGGGGCTTTACGAGCAGTACTTC. It yields the protein CASSQVISRGLYEQYF.

The table lists this clonotype with many counts. The chain is built from TRBV12-3 or TRBV12-4 and TRBJ1-6; D might be TRBD1 (5 bases). V was trimmed by 6 bases and J by 7 bases, leaving 7 bases between them. The CDR3 has 12 amino acids. CDR3 sequence (DNA): TGTGCCAGCAGCTGGGGGAATTCACCCCTCCACTTT. Its protein product is CASSWGNSPLHF.

A word on this clonotype: Since a much larger clone is just one base distant, this may be a read error. The chain links TRBV6-2 or TRBV6-3 to TRBJ2-1, with D hard to call. Germline V gene lookup returns CDR1 MNHEY and CDR2 SVGEGT. The CDR3 totals 13 residues. Here the CDR3 DNA reads TGTGCCAGCAGTTACGGGTCGCTTAATGGGCAGTTCTTC. Encoded protein: CASSYGSLNGQFF.

The chain recombines TRBV6-5 with TRBJ2-2, with D unresolved. The germline CDR1 and CDR2 sequences are MNHEY and SVGAGI. Trimming removed 8 bases from V and 0 bases from J, with 16 bases in between. CDR3 length equals 16 residues. In nucleotides, the CDR3 is TGTGCCAGCCGTCCCCTTCCCCAGACGAACACCGGGGAGCTGTTTTTT. Protein product: CASRPLPQTNTGELFF.

This clonotype showed up just a few times. This may be a read error, as it is one base from a much larger clone. The rearrangement links TRBV11-2 to TRBJ2-2, with D tentatively TRBD1 or TRBD2 (5 bases each). The CDR3 is made up of 15 amino acids. CDR1 is SGHAT, CDR2 FQNNGV, per germline. Trimming shortened V by 5 bases and J by 4 bases, and 14 bases separated the two germline ends. CDR3 in DNA: TGTGCCAGCAGCCCCCGAATAGGGACCACCGGGGAGCTGTTTTTT. Translated, it gives CASSPRIGTTGELFF.

In regard to this clonotype: This CDR3 is missing its conserved last phenylalanine or tryptophan, likely due to a read error. The chain recombines TRBV6-6 with TRBJ1-3; D gene ambiguous. The CDR3 runs 13 residues. Germline CDR1 reads MNHNY; CDR2 reads SVGAGI (reference sequence). In nucleotides, the CDR3 is TGTGCCAGCAGTTACTCTTCTGGAGACACCATATATCTT. The encoded protein is CASSYSSGDTIYL.

Remarks on this clonotype: The DNA is left out, because the CDR3 cannot be placed on it with certainty; the CDR3 is given as TCRdb lists it. The CDR3 reads CASSFYICSARRDSKETQYF. This chain uses TRBV7-2 with TRBJ2-5; whether TRBD1, the table's D call, matches the DNA was not checked. CDR1 and CDR2 from the germline V gene are SGHTA and FQGNSA. The CDR3 is 20 residues long, ends included.

This chain links TRBV10-1 with TRBJ2-2, with TRBD2 as a possible D gene (6 bases). CDR3 length: 15 residues. Germline-derived CDR1 and CDR2 are WNHNN and SYGVQD (reference sequence). V was clipped by 6 bases and J by 4 bases, with 15 bases between them. CDR3 region: CASRARTEGTGELFF. CDR3 DNA: TGCGCCAGCAGAGCCCGCACGGAGGGCACCGGGGAGCTGTTTTTT.

This rearrangement joins TRBV20-1 to TRBJ1-6; TRBD1 might be the D (6 bases). This CDR3 has 14 amino acids. Deletions cut 2 bases from V and 6 bases from J, with 11 bases between. CDR1 and CDR2 from the germline V gene are DFQATT and SNEGSKA (reference sequence). CDR3: CSARPDSSNSPLHF. The CDR3 region has the DNA TGCAGTGCTAGACCGGACAGTTCTAATTCACCCCTCCACTTT.

The rearrangement uses TRBV3-2 and TRBJ2-2; TRBD1 is taken as the D call from the table, unchecked against the DNA. TRBV3-2 is a pseudogene. This CDR3 has 15 residues. CDR3 nucleotide sequence: TGTGCCAGCAGCCGGACAGGGGTGAACACCGGGGAGCTGTTTTTT. Translated: CASSRTGVNTGELFF.

The gene calls are TRBV2 and TRBJ1-2; 9 bases line up with TRBD1. Looked up from germline, CDR1 is SNHLY and CDR2 is FYNNEI. The CDR3 extends over 14 amino acids. J was trimmed by 5 bases and V by 5 bases; bases with no gene match: 6. The chain's CDR3 is CASSWTGDGYGYTF. CDR3 nucleotide sequence: TGTGCCAGCAGTTGGACAGGGGATGGGTATGGCTACACCTTC.

In this sample, this clonotype turned up many times. The V call is TRBV6-1, the J call TRBJ2-2; D may be TRBD1 (6 bases). Looked up from germline, CDR1 is MNHNS and CDR2 is SASEGT. Trimming stripped 8 bases from V and 0 bases from J, with 13 bases between. The CDR3 totals 15 residues. The CDR3 DNA reads as TGTGCCAGCCCAAGGACAGACGCGAACACCGGGGAGCTGTTTTTT. This encodes CASPRTDANTGELFF.

This clonotype was counted many times. The CDR3 here is CASSPRQGMSEQFF. The DNA of the CDR3 is TGTGCCAGCAGCCCGCGACAGGGTATGTCTGAGCAGTTCTTC. The V call is TRBV7-9, the J call TRBJ2-1, with 7 bases that match TRBD1. The CDR3 is 14 residues long. CDR1 and CDR2 (germline): SEHNR, FQNEAQ (reference sequence). With 5 bases clipped from V and 9 bases from J, the junction kept 10 bases outside the gene matches. Full variable domain (missing parts from reference TRBV7-9 and TRBJ2-1): DTGVSQNPRHKITKRGQNVTFRCDPISEHNRLYWYRQTLGQGPEFLTYFQNEAQLEKSRLLSDRFSAERPKGSFSTLEIQRTEQGDSAMYLCASSPRQGMSEQFFGPGTRLTVL.

Ten or more counts support this clonotype. This sequence joins TRBV6-5 and TRBJ1-6; no clear D. The CDR3 has 13 amino acids. The germline CDR1 and CDR2 sequences are MNHEY and SVGAGI. With 2 bases removed from V and 9 bases from J, the gap between germline ends came to 8 bases. The CDR3 DNA sequence: TGTGCCAGCAGTTACGGGTCATCTTCACCCCTCCACTTT. Translation: CASSYGSSSPLHF.

This clonotype was observed at least ten times. J is TRBJ2-5 and V is TRBV18, with 7 bases matching TRBD2. The CDR3 extends over 13 amino acids. Germline CDR1 KGHSH, CDR2 LQKENI. V lost 5 bases to trimming and J lost 1 base; unmatched junction nucleotides: 1. CDR3 in DNA: TGTGCCAGCTCAGGGACTACCCAAGAGACCCAGTACTTC. Its protein is CASSGTTQETQYF.

In the case of this clonotype: This sequence may be a read error, since a much larger clone differs from it by one base. J is TRBJ2-7 and V is TRBV13, with 7 bases aligning to TRBD1. Germline CDR1 PRHDT, CDR2 FYEKMQ (reference sequence). CDR3 length: 15 amino acids. V trimming: 5 bases; J trimming: 9 bases; junction bases outside the gene matches: 16. CDR3 coding DNA: TGTGCCAGCAGCGGACGCCGGGACAGTCGGTCCGGGCAGTACTTC. Its translation is CASSGRRDSRSGQYF.

In regard to this clonotype: A much more abundant neighbour one base away suggests this may be a read error. V usage is TRBV20-1 and J usage is TRBJ1-3; perhaps TRBD1 as D (5 bases). CDR3 length equals 14 residues. CDR1 DFQATT and CDR2 SNEGSKA come from the germline V gene (reference sequence). The CDR3 loop reads CSARDGASGNTVYF. CDR3 bases: TGCAGTGCTAGAGATGGGGCCTCTGGAAACACCGTATATTTT.

The V and J genes are TRBV10-3 and TRBJ2-3; 9 positions match TRBD1. This CDR3 spans 16 amino acids. The germline gives CDR1 ENHRY, CDR2 SYGVKD. V shed 4 bases and J 3 bases; nucleotides not matched to a gene: 8. The CDR3 loop reads CAISGYGTGKTDTQYF. In DNA form, the CDR3 reads TGTGCCATCAGTGGCTATGGGACAGGGAAGACAGATACGCAGTATTTT.

There are many counts of this clonotype. The gene calls are TRBV20-1 and TRBJ1-2, with 8 bases lining up with TRBD1. V was clipped by 5 bases and J by 8 bases; unmatched bases: 19. Germline CDR1 and CDR2: DFQATT and SNEGSKA (reference sequence). The CDR3 covers 16 residues. CDR3 coding DNA: TGCAGTGCTTTTCGGCTACTCGGGACAGGAGGAGGAGGCTACACCTTC. Amino acid sequence: CSAFRLLGTGGGGYTF.

This clonotype was picked up one time. This rearrangement joins TRBV29-1 to TRBJ2-7; 10 bases fit TRBD2. CDR3 length: 17 residues. CDR1 and CDR2 from the germline V gene are SQVTM and ANQGSEA. J lost 0 bases, V lost 6 bases, and 14 bases had no gene match. CDR3 region: CSVSHPGGTSASYEQYV. The CDR3 DNA reads TGCAGCGTCAGCCACCCCGGGGGGACTAGCGCCTCCTACGAGCAGTACGTC.

This clonotype was observed many times. The chain combines TRBV7-2 with TRBJ1-3; 11 bases line up with TRBD1. From germline, CDR1 is SGHTA and CDR2 FQGNSA. J was trimmed by 1 base and V by 1 base; bases with no gene match: 3. The CDR3 covers 17 residues. CDR3: CASSLDGTGGSGNTIYF. In nucleotides, the CDR3 is TGTGCCAGCAGCTTAGACGGGACAGGGGGATCTGGAAACACCATATATTTT.

This clonotype was observed many times. The genes are TRBV6-6 and TRBJ2-7; TRBD1 might be the D (6 bases). Germline V lookup: CDR1 MNHNY, CDR2 SVGAGI (reference sequence). The length of the CDR3 is 13 residues. Trimming took off 5 bases at V and 2 bases at J, with 10 bases between the two ends. CDR3 nucleotide sequence: TGTGCCAGCAGTCTGGACAGAACCTACGAGCAGTACGTC. Translating it yields CASSLDRTYEQYV.

This clonotype was counted ten times or more. The chain is built from TRBV20-1 and TRBJ2-2, with 14 positions matching TRBD2. Per the germline V gene, CDR1 is DFQATT and CDR2 is SNEGSKA (reference sequence). The CDR3 spans 15 residues. J gave up 6 bases and V 5 bases, and 5 bases lay outside the gene matches. CDR3 sequence (DNA): TGCAGTGCTTCGACTAGCGGGGGGGCCGCCGGGGAGCTGTTTTTT. It specifies CSASTSGGAAGELFF.

The chain couples TRBV27 to TRBJ2-3; D is perhaps TRBD2 (6 bases). Germline V gives CDR1 MNHEY, CDR2 SMNVEV (reference sequence). The CDR3 totals 15 residues. The ends were cut back, 4 bases at V and 8 bases at J, with 19 bases in the middle. The CDR3 region has the DNA TGTGCCAGCAGTTGGTTGCTAGGGAGGTCAGGTACGCAGTATTTT. As protein: CASSWLLGRSGTQYF.

This clonotype was recorded at least ten times. This sequence joins TRBV20-1 and TRBJ1-2; 8 bases agree with TRBD1. This CDR3 is 15 amino acids long. Germline values: CDR1 DFQATT, CDR2 SNEGSKA (reference sequence). Germline trimming cut 1 base from V and 5 bases from J; bases unmatched to any gene: 9. CDR3 DNA: TGCAGTGCTAGAGGAGACAGGGGCGGGGAGTATGGCTACACCTTC. Its protein product is CSARGDRGGEYGYTF.

This clonotype was detected ten times or more. The chain has TRBV5-1 and TRBJ1-4; no definite D call. The germline gives CDR1 SGHRS, CDR2 YFSETQ. The germline V and J ends were trimmed by 5 bases and 0 bases, with 11 bases remaining between them. This CDR3 spans 15 amino acids. The CDR3 reads CASRFDGATNEKLFF. In DNA form, the CDR3 reads TGCGCCAGCAGGTTTGACGGGGCAACTAATGAAAAACTGTTTTTT.

A remark on this clonotype: The conserved phenylalanine or tryptophan is not found at the CDR3 terminus, so this likely reflects a read error. The genes are TRBV10-3 and TRBJ1-2; a possible D gene is TRBD1 (6 bases). Trimming stripped 7 bases from V and 6 bases from J, with 21 bases between. The CDR3 is 15 amino acids. CDR1 is ENHRY and CDR2 is SYGVKD in the germline V gene. CDR3 loop: CAITLSWQGIDGYTL. CDR3 sequence (DNA): TGTGCCATCACCCTCTCTTGGCAGGGGATAGATGGCTACACCCTC.

Many counts were recorded for this clonotype. This chain links TRBV20-1 with TRBJ1-4; 9 bases align to TRBD1. The CDR3 is made up of 14 amino acids. Losses at the gene ends were 6 bases for V and 10 bases for J; bases not matched to a gene: 12. Germline V lookup: CDR1 DFQATT, CDR2 SNEGSKA (reference sequence). This chain's CDR3 is CSAPPGTGSGKLFF. The CDR3 DNA follows: TGCAGTGCCCCACCCGGGACAGGGTCCGGAAAACTGTTTTTT.

This clonotype was seen many times. The V gene is TRBV5-8, the J gene TRBJ2-3; the match to TRBD2 covers 9 bases. The CDR3 contains 14 residues. V was pared by 3 bases and J by 1 base, with 0 bases of the junction left unmatched. Germline loops: CDR1 SGHTS, CDR2 YDEGEE. The CDR3 spells CASSSSGGTDTQYF. The CDR3 DNA reads as TGTGCCAGCAGCTCTAGCGGGGGCACAGATACGCAGTATTTT. The full variable domain, completed using reference TRBV5-8 and TRBJ2-3, is EAGVTQSPTHLIKTRGQQATLRCSPISGHTSVYWYQQALGLGLQFLLWYDEGEERNRGNFPPRFSGRQFPNYSSELNVNALELEDSALYLCASSSSGGTDTQYFGPGTRLTVL.

Concerning this clonotype: At one end the junction does not follow the germline gene, possibly because of a read error. The CDR3 sequence: CASSTQAYSGASVLTF. In DNA form, the CDR3 reads TGTGCCAGCAGTACACAGGCGTACTCTGGGGCCAGCGTCCTGACTTTC. V usage is TRBV12-3 or TRBV12-4 and J usage is TRBJ2-6; possibly TRBD1 for D (5 bases). The length of the CDR3 is 16 residues.